Each of the 19 T cell receptor beta chains below was sequenced from the same sample in a study of OX40 agonist ivuxolimab in advanced cancers. The assay was immunoSEQ multiplex PCR, and TCRdb's table has in-frame clones only and misses some. This table holds about 70,000 clones, about three quarters found once. Material: CD4+ or CD8+ T cells sorted from blood, obtained in a trial of the OX40 agonist ivuxolimab. These receptor sequences come from an adult with an advanced solid tumor such as melanoma, head and neck, liver or kidney cancer.

The chain joins TRBV4-2 to TRBJ1-2; D gene uncertain. The germline gives CDR1 LGHNA, CDR2 YNFKEQ. Trimming cost V 5 bases and J 4 bases, with 14 bases left between them. The CDR3 loop spans 14 amino acids. This chain's CDR3 is CASSLQFDSYGYTF. The CDR3 coding sequence is TGTGCCAGCAGCTTACAGTTTGACTCCTATGGCTACACCTTC.

The chain employs TRBV7-9 and TRBJ1-4, with 8 bases matching TRBD1. Germline loops: CDR1 SEHNR, CDR2 FQNEAQ (reference sequence). Trimming at V came to 5 bases and at J to 7 bases, leaving 6 bases not matched to a gene. This CDR3 has 14 amino acids. The CDR3 coding sequence is TGTGCCAGCAGCACAGGACAGGGAGGTGAAAAACTGTTTTTT. Amino acids: CASSTGQGGEKLFF.

V usage is TRBV7-6 and J usage is TRBJ2-7; 7 bases are a match to TRBD1. This CDR3 is 15 amino acids long. CDR1 is SGHVS and CDR2 is FNYEAQ in the germline V gene. J gave up 4 bases and V 1 base, and 7 bases lay outside the gene matches. In DNA, the CDR3 is TGTGCCAGCAGCTTAGAGGCAGGGGGTGCGTACGAGCAGTACTTC. It codes for CASSLEAGGAYEQYF. Complete variable domain (other parts from reference TRBV7-6 and TRBJ2-7): GAGVSQSPRYKVTKRGQDVALRCDPISGHVSLYWYRQALGQGPEFLTYFNYEAQQDKSGLPNDRFSAERPEGSISTLTIQRTEQRDSAMYRCASSLEAGGAYEQYFGPGTRLTVT.

V gene TRBV5-1 combines with J gene TRBJ1-2; TRBD1 agrees at 7 bases. The CDR3 is made up of 14 amino acids. The germline CDR1 and CDR2 sequences are SGHRS and YFSETQ. V was pared by 4 bases and J by 8 bases, with 11 bases of the junction left unmatched. CDR3 sequence: CASSGTAYIEGYTF. The CDR3 DNA reads as TGCGCCAGCAGCGGGACAGCTTACATCGAAGGCTACACCTTC.

V and J are TRBV6-6 and TRBJ1-2; TRBD1 is a possible D gene (6 bases). In germline, CDR1 is MNHNY, CDR2 SVGAGI (reference sequence). The CDR3 totals 15 residues. V lost 6 bases to trimming and J lost 6 bases, with 20 bases between them. CDR3 in amino acids: CASRRRTELLNGYTF. The DNA of the CDR3 is TGTGCCAGCAGACGACGGACAGAATTATTAAATGGCTACACCTTC.

The chain couples TRBV6-5 to TRBJ1-2; TRBD1 might be the D (6 bases). This CDR3 has 15 amino acids. The V gene lost 0 bases and the J gene lost 3 bases, with 11 bases spanning the gap. Germline V gene lookup returns CDR1 MNHEY and CDR2 SVGAGI. CDR3 in amino acids: CASSYSPGADYGYTF. In DNA, the CDR3 is TGTGCCAGCAGTTACTCCCCGGGGGCGGACTATGGCTACACCTTC.

V usage is TRBV30 and J usage is TRBJ1-4; D is perhaps TRBD1 (5 bases). V was pared by 7 bases and J by 8 bases, with 14 bases between. This CDR3 has 12 amino acids. Germline CDR1 and CDR2: GTSNPN and SVGIG (reference sequence). CDR3: CAYGTKGEKLFF. As DNA, the CDR3 is TGTGCCTACGGGACTAAGGGCGAAAAACTGTTTTTT.

This sequence joins TRBV6-5 and TRBJ1-2, with D perhaps matching TRBD1 (5 bases). CDR1 and CDR2 (germline): MNHEY, SVGAGI. The CDR3 extends over 15 amino acids. Between the trimmed V and J ends, which lost 0 bases and 9 bases, there was a span of 17 bases. The CDR3, as DNA: TGTGCCAGCAGTTACTCGAGATGGGGGTCTGAGAGCTACACCTTC. Residues: CASSYSRWGSESYTF.

The chain carries TRBV30 and TRBJ1-1; D ambiguous. V was clipped by 3 bases and J by 0 bases, with 8 bases between them. The CDR3 totals 13 residues. Germline values: CDR1 GTSNPN, CDR2 SVGIG (reference sequence). CDR3 nucleotide sequence: TGTGCCTGGAGCACACTCATGAACACTGAAGCTTTCTTT. Its protein product is CAWSTLMNTEAFF.

The chain employs TRBV5-6 and TRBJ2-5; 12 bases are shared with TRBD2. The trim removed 3 bases at V and 5 bases at J, leaving 5 bases unmatched. The germline V gene has CDR1 SGHDT and CDR2 YYEEEE. This CDR3 has 15 amino acids. In nucleotides, the CDR3 is TGTGCCAGCAGCTCGACTAGCGGGGGAAGGGAGACCCAGTACTTC. This gives the protein CASSSTSGGRETQYF.

This chain links TRBV19 with TRBJ1-1, with D possibly being TRBD1 (5 bases). This CDR3 region has 14 residues. CDR1 is LNHDA, CDR2 SQIVND, per germline (reference sequence). The V end was cut by 0 bases, the J end by 4 bases, with 9 bases between. CDR3 DNA: TGTGCCAGTAGTATAGATCGGAGGGGCACTGAAGCTTTCTTT. Residues: CASSIDRRGTEAFF.

This clone has a handful of counts. The rearrangement links TRBV7-9 to TRBJ1-1; D not resolved. The CDR3 totals 13 residues. CDR1 SEHNR and CDR2 FQNEAQ come from the germline V gene (reference sequence). The V end lost 5 bases, the J end lost 4 bases, and 11 bases lay between the germline ends. The CDR3 reads CASSRSESTEAFF. In DNA, the CDR3 is TGTGCCAGCAGCCGCAGTGAGAGCACTGAAGCTTTCTTT.

The V and J genes are TRBV9 and TRBJ2-7, with a tentative D call TRBD1 (6 bases). CDR1 and CDR2 from the germline V gene are SGDLS and YYNGEE. The CDR3 totals 15 residues. V dropped 0 bases and J dropped 6 bases, with 16 bases sitting between them. CDR3 loop: CASSVDSTGSFEQYF. The CDR3 DNA reads as TGTGCCAGCAGCGTAGACTCTACAGGGTCTTTCGAGCAGTACTTC.

This chain connects TRBV2 to TRBJ1-4; 8 bases agree with TRBD1. The CDR3 totals 16 residues. CDR1 and CDR2 from the germline V gene are SNHLY and FYNNEI. The J segment lost 10 bases and the V segment lost 9 bases, leaving 19 bases of the junction unmatched. The CDR3 DNA reads as TGTGCCAGTACTTTCAGCTCAGGGGGCCCTATCGGAAAACTGTTTTTT. Its protein is CASTFSSGGPIGKLFF. Based on the CDR3 plus reference TRBV2 and TRBJ1-4, the full variable domain is EPEVTQTPSHQVTQMGQEVILRCVPISNHLYFYWYRQILGQKVEFLVSFYNNEISEKSEIFDDQFSVERPDGSNFTLKIRSTKLEDSAMYFCASTFSSGGPIGKLFFGSGTQLSVL.

This chain uses TRBV28 with TRBJ2-2; weak D call: TRBD2 (6 bases). The germline V and J ends were trimmed by 3 bases and 4 bases, with 30 bases remaining between them. Germline lookup yields CDR1 MDHEN and CDR2 SYDVKM. The CDR3 contains 21 residues. CDR3 sequence: CASSFFLGSSGLTGVTGELFF. CDR3 DNA: TGTGCCAGCAGTTTTTTTCTAGGGTCGTCCGGACTAACTGGGGTCACCGGGGAGCTGTTTTTT.

J is TRBJ1-1 and V is TRBV12-2; the table assigns TRBD1, which was not confirmed against the DNA. TRBV12-2 is a listed pseudogene. This CDR3 region has 14 residues. In DNA, the CDR3 is TGTGCAAGTCGCTTAGGGATCCAGGGCACTGAAGCTTTCTTT. Protein: CASRLGIQGTEAFF.

The V and J genes are TRBV11-3 and TRBJ2-2; perhaps TRBD1 as D (6 bases). The V gene's germline CDR1 is SGHNT and CDR2 YENEEA. V was cut by 4 bases and J by 7 bases, with 13 bases left in between. There are 14 residues in the CDR3. Here the CDR3 reads CASSSIQGDGELFF. The CDR3 DNA follows: TGTGCCAGCAGCTCTATACAGGGTGACGGGGAGCTGTTTTTT.

The chain employs TRBV7-3 and TRBJ2-7, with 7 bases identical to TRBD2. The CDR3 is 14 residues long. J gave up 3 bases and V 4 bases, and 6 bases lay outside the gene matches. Germline CDR1 and CDR2: SGHTA and FQGTGA. CDR3 amino acids: CASSYGGGVYEQYF. CDR3 sequence (DNA): TGTGCCAGCAGCTACGGCGGGGGTGTCTACGAGCAGTACTTC.

This rearrangement joins TRBV7-8 to TRBJ1-2; perhaps TRBD1 as D (6 bases). The CDR3 is 14 amino acids. V lost 5 bases and J lost 2, with 12 bases in between. Germline-derived CDR1 and CDR2 are SGHVS and FQNEAQ. The CDR3 is CASSPSTGNYGYTF. CDR3 sequence (DNA): TGTGCCAGCAGCCCAAGCACAGGGAACTATGGCTACACCTTC.